The sequence of this T cell receptor (beta chain) was determined in a study of CXCR3-negative and CXCR3-positive naive CD8 T cells. With UMI labels, 5' RACE was used to prepare the TRB cDNA libraries. TCRdb reworked the 5' RACE reads into one entry per CDR3 protein, no DNA. The sample's table shows tens of thousands of distinct CDR3 sequences. The study's findings and limits: Post-cryopreservation CXCR3 expression was partly diminished, and the bulk of assays employed fresh PBMCs. In CXCR3-positive naive cells, the TRB CDR3s were more hydrophobic than in CXCR3-negative naive cells.

Germline V gene sequence: CDR1 MNHEY, CDR2 SVGAGI. The CDR3 covers 14 residues. As for this clonotype: The antigen is not known.

This clonotype was obtained from a human donor in good health. Some clones in this sample may be carry-over from other donors' samples. The rearrangement links TRBV6-5 to TRBJ1-4. Material for sequencing was naive CXCR3+ CD8+ T cells from blood. Regarding subset: CD45RO-CCR7+CD27+CD95- naive CD8+ T cells expressing CXCR3 (TNR3+). CDR3 loop: CASSYSQRNEKLFF.